Listed below are T cell receptor beta chains from one sample, sequenced in a study of CD8 T cells in Susac syndrome. One entry per CDR3 protein results from TCRdb running MiXCR on the immunoSEQ multiplex PCR reads. Among roughly 150,000 distinct CDR3 sequences listed, about 94% were seen once. Source material: CD4+ T cells from PBMCs. The receptors shown here come from a human donor in good health. The CDR3 runs from the conserved cysteine through the conserved F or W. A D gene is named only where the DNA matches it firmly.

j_gene: TRBJ1-6
v_gene: TRBV2
d_gene: NA
CDR3nt: TGTGCCAGCACCCAGAGGGGGGAAGGCTCACCCCTCCACTTT
CDR3aa: CASTQRGEGSPLHF

j_gene: TRBJ1-1
v_gene: TRBV6-2/TRBV6-3
d_gene: NA
CDR3nt: TGTGCCCTCCGGGGAGGGTCTATGGACACTGAAGCTTTCTTT
CDR3aa: CALRGGSMDTEAFF

j_gene: TRBJ2-7
v_gene: TRBV20-1
d_gene: TRBD2
CDR3nt: TGCAGTCCGTCTGACGCTAGCGGTTACGAGCAGTACTTC
CDR3aa: CSPSDASGYEQYF

j_gene: TRBJ1-5
v_gene: TRBV2
d_gene: NA
CDR3nt: TGTGCCAGCAGTGGCAGCAGGAATCAGCCCCAGCATTTT
CDR3aa: CASSGSRNQPQHF

j_gene: TRBJ1-2
v_gene: TRBV29-1
d_gene: TRBD1
CDR3nt: TGCAGCGTTGGGCTTGGGACAGGGGATGGCTACACCTTC
CDR3aa: CSVGLGTGDGYTF

j_gene: TRBJ2-7
v_gene: TRBV10-3
d_gene: TRBD2
CDR3nt: TGTGCCATCAGGGGACTAGTAGGCGAGCAGTACTTC
CDR3aa: CAIRGLVGEQYF

j_gene: TRBJ1-6
v_gene: TRBV20-1
d_gene: NA
CDR3nt: TGCAGTGCTAGGGAGAGGGGCTGGGGGAATTCACCCCTCCACTTT
CDR3aa: CSARERGWGNSPLHF

j_gene: TRBJ1-2
v_gene: TRBV20-1
d_gene: NA
CDR3nt: TGCAGTGCTAGAGGGCAATTGAATGGCTACACCTTC
CDR3aa: CSARGQLNGYTF

j_gene: TRBJ1-6
v_gene: TRBV6-1
d_gene: NA
CDR3nt: TGTGCCAGCAGTGGAACTTACAGGGATTCACCCCTCCACTTT
CDR3aa: CASSGTYRDSPLHF

j_gene: TRBJ2-2
v_gene: TRBV12-3/TRBV12-4
d_gene: NA
CDR3nt: TGTGCCAGCGAGTTGAACACCGGGGAGCTGTTTTTT
CDR3aa: CASELNTGELFF